The T cell receptor beta chain described here comes from a study of vaccination and CD4 T cells after COVID-19. Study results and limitations: Vaccine-specific clones in convalescent patients were spike mono-reactive in 304 of 307 cases. The median SARS-CoV-2-reactive clonotype number increased from around 20 to 38, without statistical significance. A median of around 86% of reactive clones, in convalescent patients, became evident only post-vaccination.

Treatment noted: approximately nine-day PBMC culture with coronavirus spike peptide pools or control peptides (ViraFEST assay). A negative selection step was used to isolate CD4+ T cells once culture had run for around 10 days. As to this clonotype: Its antigen remains unknown.

With the Oncomine TCR Beta short-read assay, DNA from cultured CD4+ T cells was sequenced. In TCRdb, the PCR reads were re-called with MiXCR into one record per CDR3 protein. The sample carries approximately 4,600 distinct CDR3 sequences, roughly 19% recorded once. The sequence was collected from a human donor who had recovered from COVID-19. The material sequenced was CD4+ T cells from blood, cultured in vitro.

The CDR3 sequence: CASSLGTGRLGNTIYF. CDR3 nucleotides: TGTGCCAGCAGCTTAGGGACAGGGAGACTTGGAAACACCATATATTTT. V usage is TRBV7-6 and J usage is TRBJ1-3, with 8 bases identical to TRBD1. CDR1 is SGHVS, CDR2 FNYEAQ, per germline. The length of the CDR3 is 16 residues. The J segment lost 3 bases and the V segment lost 1 base, leaving 5 bases of the junction unmatched.